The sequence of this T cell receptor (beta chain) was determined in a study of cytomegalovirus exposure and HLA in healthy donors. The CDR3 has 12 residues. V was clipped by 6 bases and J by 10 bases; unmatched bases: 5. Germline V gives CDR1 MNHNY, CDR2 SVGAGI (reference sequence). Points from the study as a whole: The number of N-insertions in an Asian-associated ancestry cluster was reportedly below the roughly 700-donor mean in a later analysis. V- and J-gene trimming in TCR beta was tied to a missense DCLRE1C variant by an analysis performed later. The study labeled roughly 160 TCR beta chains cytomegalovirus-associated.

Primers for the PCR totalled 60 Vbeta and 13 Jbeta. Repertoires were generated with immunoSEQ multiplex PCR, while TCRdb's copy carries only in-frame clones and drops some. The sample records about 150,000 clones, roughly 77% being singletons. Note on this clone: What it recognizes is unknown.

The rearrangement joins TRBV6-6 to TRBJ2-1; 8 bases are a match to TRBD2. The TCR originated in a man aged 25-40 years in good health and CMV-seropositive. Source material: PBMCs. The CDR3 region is CASSSGLVEQFF. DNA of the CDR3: TGTGCCAGCAGCTCGGGACTAGTGGAGCAGTTCTTC.